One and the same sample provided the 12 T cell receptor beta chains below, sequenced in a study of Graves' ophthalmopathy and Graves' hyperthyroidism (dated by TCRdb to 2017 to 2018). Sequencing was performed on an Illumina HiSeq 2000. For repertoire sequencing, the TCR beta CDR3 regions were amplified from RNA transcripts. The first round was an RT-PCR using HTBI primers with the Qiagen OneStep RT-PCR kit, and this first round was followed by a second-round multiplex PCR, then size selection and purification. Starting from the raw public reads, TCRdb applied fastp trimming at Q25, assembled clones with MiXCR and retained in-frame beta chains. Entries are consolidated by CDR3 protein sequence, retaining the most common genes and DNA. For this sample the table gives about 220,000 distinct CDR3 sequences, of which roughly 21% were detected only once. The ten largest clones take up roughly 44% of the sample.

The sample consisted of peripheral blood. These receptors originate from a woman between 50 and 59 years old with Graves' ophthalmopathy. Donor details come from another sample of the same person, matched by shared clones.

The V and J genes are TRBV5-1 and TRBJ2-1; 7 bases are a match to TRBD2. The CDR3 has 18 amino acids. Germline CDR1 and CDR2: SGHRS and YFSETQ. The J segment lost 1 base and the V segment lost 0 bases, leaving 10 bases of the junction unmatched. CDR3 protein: CASSLVVLAGGSYNEQFF. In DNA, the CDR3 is TGCGCCAGCAGCTTGGTTGTTTTAGCGGGCGGTTCCTACAATGAGCAGTTCTTC.

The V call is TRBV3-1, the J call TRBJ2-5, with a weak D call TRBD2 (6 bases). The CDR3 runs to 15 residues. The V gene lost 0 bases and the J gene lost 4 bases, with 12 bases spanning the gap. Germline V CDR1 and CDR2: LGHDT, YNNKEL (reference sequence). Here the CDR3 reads CASSQEGGDGETQYF. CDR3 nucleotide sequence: TGTGCCAGCAGCCAAGAAGGAGGGGATGGAGAGACCCAGTACTTC.

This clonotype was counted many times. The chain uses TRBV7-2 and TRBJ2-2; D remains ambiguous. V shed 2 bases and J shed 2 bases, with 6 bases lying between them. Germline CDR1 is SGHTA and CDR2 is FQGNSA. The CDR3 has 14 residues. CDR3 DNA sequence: TGTGCCAGCAGCTTATCCACTAACACCGGGGAGCTGTTTTTT. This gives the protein CASSLSTNTGELFF.

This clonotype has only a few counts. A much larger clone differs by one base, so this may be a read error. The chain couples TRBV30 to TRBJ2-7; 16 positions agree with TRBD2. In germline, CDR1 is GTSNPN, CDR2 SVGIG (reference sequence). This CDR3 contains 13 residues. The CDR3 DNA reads TGTGTCTGGGGGACTAGCGGGAGGGCCACGCAGTACTTC. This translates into CVWGTSGRATQYF.

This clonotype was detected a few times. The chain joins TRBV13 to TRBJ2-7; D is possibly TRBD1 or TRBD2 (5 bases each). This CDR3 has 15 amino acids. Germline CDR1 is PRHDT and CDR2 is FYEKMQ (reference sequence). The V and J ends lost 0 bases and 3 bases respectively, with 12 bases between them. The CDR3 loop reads CASSLGRGHNYEQYF. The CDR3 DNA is TGTGCCAGCAGCTTAGGCCGGGGCCATAACTACGAGCAGTACTTC.

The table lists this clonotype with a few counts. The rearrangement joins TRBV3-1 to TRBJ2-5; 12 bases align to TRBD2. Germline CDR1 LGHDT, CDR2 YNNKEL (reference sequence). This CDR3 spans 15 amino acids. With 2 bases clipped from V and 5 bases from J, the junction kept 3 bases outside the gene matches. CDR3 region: CASSQLAGGVETQYF. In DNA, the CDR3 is TGTGCCAGCAGCCAACTAGCGGGAGGGGTGGAGACCCAGTACTTC.

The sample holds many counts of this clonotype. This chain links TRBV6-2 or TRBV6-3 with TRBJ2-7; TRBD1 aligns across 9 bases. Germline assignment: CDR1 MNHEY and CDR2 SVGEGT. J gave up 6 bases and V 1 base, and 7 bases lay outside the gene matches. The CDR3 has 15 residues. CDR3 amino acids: CASSYWGQGTLEQYF. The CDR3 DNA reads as TGTGCCAGCAGTTACTGGGGACAGGGCACCCTCGAGCAGTACTTC.

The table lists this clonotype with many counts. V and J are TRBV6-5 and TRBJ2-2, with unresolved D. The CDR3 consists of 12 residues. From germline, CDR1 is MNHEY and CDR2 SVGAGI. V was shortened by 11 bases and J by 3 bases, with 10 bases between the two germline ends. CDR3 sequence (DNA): TGTGCCGTCAGACTTGACACCGGGGAGCTGTTTTTT. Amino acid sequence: CAVRLDTGELFF.

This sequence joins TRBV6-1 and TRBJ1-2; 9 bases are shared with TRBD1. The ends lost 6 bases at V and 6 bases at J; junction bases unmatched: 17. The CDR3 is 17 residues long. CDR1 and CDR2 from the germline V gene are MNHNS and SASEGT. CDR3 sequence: CASRTRDRALGKDGYTF. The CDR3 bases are TGTGCCAGCAGAACCCGGGACAGGGCTTTGGGAAAAGATGGCTACACCTTC.

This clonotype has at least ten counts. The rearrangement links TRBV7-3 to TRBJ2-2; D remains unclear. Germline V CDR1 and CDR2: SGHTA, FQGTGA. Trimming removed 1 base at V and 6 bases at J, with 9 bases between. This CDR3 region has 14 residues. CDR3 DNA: TGTGCCAGCAGCTTAATGAATCCAGCCGGGGAGCTGTTTTTT. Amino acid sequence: CASSLMNPAGELFF. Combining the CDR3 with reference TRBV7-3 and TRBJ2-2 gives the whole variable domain GAGVSQTPSNKVTEKGKYVELRCDPISGHTALYWYRQSLGQGPEFLIYFQGTGAADDSGLPNDRFFAVRPEGSVSTLKIQRTERGDSAVYLCASSLMNPAGELFFGEGSRLTVL.

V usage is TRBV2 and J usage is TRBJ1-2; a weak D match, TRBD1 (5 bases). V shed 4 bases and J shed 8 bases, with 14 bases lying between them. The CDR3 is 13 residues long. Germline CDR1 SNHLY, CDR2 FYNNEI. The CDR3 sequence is CASSGVGTYGYTF. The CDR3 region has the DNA TGTGCCAGCAGTGGGGTGGGGACTTACGGCTACACCTTC.

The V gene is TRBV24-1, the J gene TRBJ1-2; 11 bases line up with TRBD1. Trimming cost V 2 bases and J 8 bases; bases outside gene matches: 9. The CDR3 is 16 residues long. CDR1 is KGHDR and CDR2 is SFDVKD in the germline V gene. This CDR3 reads CATSDSGTGGVKGYTF. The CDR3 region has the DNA TGTGCCACCAGTGATTCGGGGACAGGGGGAGTGAAAGGCTACACCTTC.